This T cell receptor beta chain was sequenced during a study of shared clonotypes between healthy human individuals. Study summary: Those who served as donors were a couple of women and a few men between the ages of 18 and 49.

Sorted-subset replicate PCRs used around 200 ng of genomic DNA. This amount corresponded to 30,000 to 35,000 T cell genomes. Sequencing used immunoSEQ multiplex PCR; TCRdb keeps in-frame clones, though not all of them. The profile shows more than 2,000,000 clones, 85% to 95% of them singletons. V lost 4 bases and J lost 1, with 10 bases in between. The CDR3 is made up of 14 amino acids. Germline CDR1 and CDR2: LNHDA and SQIVND (reference sequence). This clone has a handful of counts. J is TRBJ1-1 and V is TRBV19, with D perhaps TRBD1 (6 bases). The sequence derives from a man aged 18-30 years in good health. The sample was naive CD4+ T cells sorted from blood. Subset given: CD45RA+ positively selected. The CDR3 DNA sequence: TGTGCCAGTAGTAACCGGGACAAGAACACTGAAGCTTTCTTT. This encodes CASSNRDKNTEAFF.